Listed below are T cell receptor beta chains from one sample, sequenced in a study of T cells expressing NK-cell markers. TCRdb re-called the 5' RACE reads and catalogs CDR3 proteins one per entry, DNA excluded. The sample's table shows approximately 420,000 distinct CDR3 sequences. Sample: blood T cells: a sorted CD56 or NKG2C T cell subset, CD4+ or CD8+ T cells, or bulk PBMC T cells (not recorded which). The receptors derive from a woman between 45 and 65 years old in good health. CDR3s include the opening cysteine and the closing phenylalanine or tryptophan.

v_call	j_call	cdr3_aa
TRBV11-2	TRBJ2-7	CASSLLQGTYEQYF
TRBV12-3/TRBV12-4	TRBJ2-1	CASSLAGDGLQFF
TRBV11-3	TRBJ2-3	CASSLRPAGGTDTQYF
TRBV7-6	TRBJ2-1	CASSLQDRFLYNEQFF
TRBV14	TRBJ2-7	CASSQEGITGDKHEQYF
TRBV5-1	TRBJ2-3	CASSIREDTQYF
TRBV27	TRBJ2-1	CASRGTISSYNEQFF
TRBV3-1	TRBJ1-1	CASSLSGLGTEAFF
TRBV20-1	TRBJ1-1	CSARDRDMNTEAFF
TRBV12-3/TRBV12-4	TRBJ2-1	CASSPKADSWSRSEQFF
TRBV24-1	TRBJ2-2	CATSDLGRSNTGELFF
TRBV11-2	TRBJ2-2	CASSLDPPGRGNTGELFF
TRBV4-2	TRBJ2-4	CASSQGGLAGVEWFQNIQYF
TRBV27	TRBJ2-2	CASSLRLLAGNTGELFF
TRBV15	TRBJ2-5	CATSRVGAGGLTRTQYF
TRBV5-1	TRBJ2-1	CASSLPRDSPNEQFF